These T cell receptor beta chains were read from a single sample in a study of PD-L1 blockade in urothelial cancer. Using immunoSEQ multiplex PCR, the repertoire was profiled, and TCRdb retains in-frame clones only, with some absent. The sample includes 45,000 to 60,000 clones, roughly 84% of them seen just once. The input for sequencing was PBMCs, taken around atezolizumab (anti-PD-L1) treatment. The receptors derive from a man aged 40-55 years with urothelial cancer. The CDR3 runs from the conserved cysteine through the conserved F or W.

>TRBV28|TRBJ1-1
CASSLGFVGEPNTEAFF
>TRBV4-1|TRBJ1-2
CASSRTGEQAGYTF
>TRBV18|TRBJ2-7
CASSAGGPFSYEQYF
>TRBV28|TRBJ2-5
CASTKAGQETQYF
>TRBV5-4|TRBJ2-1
CASSSLKAGGLERQGNEQFF
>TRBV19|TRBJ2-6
CASSLQGSGANVLTF
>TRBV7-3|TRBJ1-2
CASSRDSSYGYTF
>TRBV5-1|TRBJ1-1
CASSLGDSYTQAFF
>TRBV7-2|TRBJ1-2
CASSPSEGGYTF
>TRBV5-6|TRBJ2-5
CASSFGTSGRRTGETQYF
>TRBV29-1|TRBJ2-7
CSVSSGVYEQYF
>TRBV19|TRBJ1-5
CASSNRQGNQPQHF
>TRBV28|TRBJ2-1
CASSHSQAGGEHNEQFF
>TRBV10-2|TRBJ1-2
CASSQGGGYTF
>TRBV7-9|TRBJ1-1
CASSPKDRVGTEAFF
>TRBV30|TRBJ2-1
CAWKTVGAGVTNEQFF
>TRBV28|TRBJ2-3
CASSLFQGADTQYF
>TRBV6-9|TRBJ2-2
CASTRGGAGELFF
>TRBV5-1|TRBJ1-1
CASSLEATMNTEAFF
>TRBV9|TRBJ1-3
CASSGTGAGNTIYF
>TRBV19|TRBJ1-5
CASSDRAQSNQPQHF
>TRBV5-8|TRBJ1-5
CASSLGTLNQPQHF
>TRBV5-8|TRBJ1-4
CASSFAAGAVGTEKLFF
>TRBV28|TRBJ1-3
CASLNRSSGNTIYF
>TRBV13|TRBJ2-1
CASSTGLAGESSYNEQFF
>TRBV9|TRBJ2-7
CASSLGRAFDEQYF
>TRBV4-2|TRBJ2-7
CASSQDPSGPYEQYF
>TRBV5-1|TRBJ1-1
CASGGLLNTEAFF
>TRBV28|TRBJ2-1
CASSFLGLATYNEQFF
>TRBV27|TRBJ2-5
CASTGDRGATQYF
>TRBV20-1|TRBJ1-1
CSASGGVGAFF
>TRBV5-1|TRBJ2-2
CASSLASGAGELFF